This is a list of T cell receptor beta chains from one sample in a study of CD8 T cells in Susac syndrome. TCRdb reanalysed the immunoSEQ multiplex PCR reads using MiXCR and keeps one entry per CDR3 protein. The sample includes about 130,000 distinct CDR3 sequences, around 96% of them seen just once. Sequenced sample: CD4+ T cells from PBMCs. These receptors came from a human donor in good health. Both conserved end residues are part of each CDR3. The order of the fields is CDR3 DNA, CDR3 protein, clone size, D gene, V gene, J gene. The D gene is left open where the match is weak. For some rows the clone size is stated as once, few or many, or as a class when expanded; others skip it.

DNA: TGTGCCAGCAGTTCTTACGGGACTAGCGACAAAGAGACCCAGTACTTC
CDR3: CASSSYGTSDKETQYF
size: NA
D: TRBD2
V: TRBV12-3/TRBV12-4
J: TRBJ2-5

DNA: TGTGCCAGCAGCCCAGGTCCGGGCGAGCAGTACTTC
CDR3: CASSPGPGEQYF
size: few
D: NA
V: TRBV11-3
J: TRBJ2-7

DNA: TGCAGTGCTAAGTTGATAGCGGGACTTAGGACGCAGTATTTT
CDR3: CSAKLIAGLRTQYF
size: NA
D: TRBD2
V: TRBV20-1
J: TRBJ2-3

DNA: TGTGCCAGTAGTATTTCGGGACTAGGACCGTACGAGCAGTACTTC
CDR3: CASSISGLGPYEQYF
size: NA
D: TRBD2
V: TRBV19
J: TRBJ2-7

DNA: TGTGCCAGCAGCTTATCGGGAGCCTACGAGCAGTACTTC
CDR3: CASSLSGAYEQYF
size: NA
D: NA
V: TRBV7-7
J: TRBJ2-7

DNA: TGTGCCAGCAGTTTAGCGGTACGGGAGACCCAGTACTTC
CDR3: CASSLAVRETQYF
size: NA
D: NA
V: TRBV12-3/TRBV12-4
J: TRBJ2-5

DNA: TGTGCCAGCAGGCTAGGGGCTAGCGAGAGATACGAGCAGTACTTC
CDR3: CASRLGASERYEQYF
size: NA
D: NA
V: TRBV7-2
J: TRBJ2-7

DNA: TGTGCCTGGAGTGGTACGTGGCAGAGAAACTCCTACGAGCAGTACTTC
CDR3: CAWSGTWQRNSYEQYF
size: NA
D: NA
V: TRBV30
J: TRBJ2-7

DNA: TGTGCCAGCAGCCAAGATAATCTAGCGGGAGTCATAGGGGAGACCCAGTACTTC
CDR3: CASSQDNLAGVIGETQYF
size: NA
D: TRBD2
V: TRBV3-1
J: TRBJ2-5

DNA: TGTGCCAGCAGCGAGACAGGGAGCCCCGGGGAGCTGTTTTTT
CDR3: CASSETGSPGELFF
size: NA
D: TRBD1
V: TRBV9
J: TRBJ2-2

DNA: TGCGCCAGCAGCCCAGACAAGAACACTGAAGCTTTCTTT
CDR3: CASSPDKNTEAFF
size: NA
D: NA
V: TRBV5-1
J: TRBJ1-1

DNA: TGTGCCAGCTCACCACCTGAGGTCGGCTATGGCTACACCTTC
CDR3: CASSPPEVGYGYTF
size: NA
D: NA
V: TRBV18
J: TRBJ1-2

DNA: TGTGCCAGCAGTACCGGGGGGGGGTCTATGAACACTGAAGCTTTCTTT
CDR3: CASSTGGGSMNTEAFF
size: NA
D: NA
V: TRBV12-3/TRBV12-4
J: TRBJ1-1

DNA: TGCAGCGTACGACTAGCGGGGTCCTACGAGCAGTACTTC
CDR3: CSVRLAGSYEQYF
size: NA
D: TRBD2
V: TRBV29-1
J: TRBJ2-7

DNA: TGCAGCGTAAAGAACACTGAAGCTTTCTTT
CDR3: CSVKNTEAFF
size: NA
D: NA
V: TRBV29-1
J: TRBJ1-1

DNA: TGCAGCGCCCGAGAGAACACTGAAGCTTTCTTT
CDR3: CSARENTEAFF
size: NA
D: NA
V: TRBV29-1
J: TRBJ1-1

DNA: TGTGCCAGCAAGACAACAGGGGCACGTAATCAGCCCCAGCATTTT
CDR3: CASKTTGARNQPQHF
size: NA
D: TRBD1
V: TRBV12-3/TRBV12-4
J: TRBJ1-5

DNA: TGTGCCAGCAGTAGCCAGACAGGGGACTCCTACAATGAGCAGTTCTTC
CDR3: CASSSQTGDSYNEQFF
size: NA
D: TRBD1
V: TRBV6-6
J: TRBJ2-1

DNA: TGTGCCAGCAGTCTGACTAGGAATGAGCAGTTCTTC
CDR3: CASSLTRNEQFF
size: NA
D: NA
V: TRBV7-2
J: TRBJ2-1

DNA: TGTGCCAGCACCGGGGGGCAGGTCACCGGGGAGCTGTTTTTT
CDR3: CASTGGQVTGELFF
size: NA
D: NA
V: TRBV28
J: TRBJ2-2

DNA: TGTGCCAGCAGCCAGTGGACAGGACCCTACAATGAGCAGTTCTTC
CDR3: CASSQWTGPYNEQFF
size: NA
D: TRBD1
V: TRBV14
J: TRBJ2-1

DNA: TGTGCCAGCAGCCCAGGGGGCCGCGAGCAGTACTTC
CDR3: CASSPGGREQYF
size: NA
D: TRBD1
V: TRBV28
J: TRBJ2-7

DNA: TGTGCCAGCTCACCACGTATAGGGGACGAGCAGTACTTC
CDR3: CASSPRIGDEQYF
size: NA
D: NA
V: TRBV18
J: TRBJ2-7

DNA: TGCAGCGTTGAAGATCCGGGTCTGGCGTACAATGAGCAGTTCTTC
CDR3: CSVEDPGLAYNEQFF
size: NA
D: NA
V: TRBV29-1
J: TRBJ2-1

DNA: TGCAGCGTACTAACAGGGACCCCTGGGGCCAACGTCCTGACTTTC
CDR3: CSVLTGTPGANVLTF
size: NA
D: NA
V: TRBV29-1
J: TRBJ2-6

DNA: TGTGCCAGTAGTTCGGGACTAGCCTTTATCACAGATACGCAGTATTTT
CDR3: CASSSGLAFITDTQYF
size: NA
D: TRBD2
V: TRBV19
J: TRBJ2-3

DNA: TGTGCCAGCATGGGTATGGGGGGGCCCGTGCCCCAGCATTTT
CDR3: CASMGMGGPVPQHF
size: NA
D: NA
V: TRBV2
J: TRBJ1-5